The source of this T cell receptor beta chain is a study of brain T cells in children with intractable seizures. Time point of the sample: blood from clinic visit 5 months post-surgery; TSC patient then seizure free. This CDR3 region has 15 residues. V was clipped by 8 bases and J by 2 bases; unmatched bases: 8. The germline V gene encodes CDR1 SNHLY and CDR2 FYNNEI. Here immunoSEQ multiplex PCR was the method, and the copy in TCRdb shows in-frame clones only, minus some. The table shows about 340,000 clones, with about 94% occurring only once. The sample in question was peripheral blood, obtained 4 to 5 months after surgery. This clonotype originated in a boy under two years old with tuberous sclerosis and intractable seizures. This chain links TRBV2 with TRBJ2-3, with 9 bases fitting TRBD2. Written as DNA, the CDR3 is TGTGCCAGCGCAGGGCTAGCGGGGCTCACAGATACGCAGTATTTT. Encoded protein: CASAGLAGLTDTQYF.